These T cell receptor beta chains were read from a single sample in a study of human T cells and chemical hapten exposure. TCRdb fed the RACE reads into MiXCR, producing one record per CDR3 protein. The data show tens of thousands of distinct CDR3 sequences, 9.9% seen once. The sequences come from whole blood, collected in connection with sensitization to the hapten diphenylcyclopropenone (DPC). The receptors derive from a woman between 35 and 50 years old with alopecia areata. Some clones in this sample may be carry-over from other donors' samples. The CDR3 runs from the conserved cysteine through the conserved F or W. D genes are given only for firm matches. The size entry is marked missing in some rows and otherwise reads once, few, many or a size class.

CDR3 DNA,CDR3 protein,V gene,J gene,D gene,clone size
TGTGCCAGCAGCTCCCTAGTGCAGACTTCCGAGCAGTACTTC,CASSSLVQTSEQYF,TRBV11-2,TRBJ2-7,.,many
TGTGCCAGCAGTGACCGCCAGGGAATGGATGAAGCTTTCTTT,CASSDRQGMDEAFF,TRBV2,TRBJ1-1,.,many
TGTGCCAGCAGGACGGCGAAGGAACTGTTTTTT,CASRTAKELFF,TRBV2,TRBJ1-4,.,few
TGTGCCAGTCTTGGGGACTCAAACCCGCCAGATACGCAGTATTTT,CASLGDSNPPDTQYF,TRBV7-9,TRBJ2-3,.,.
TGTGCCAGCAGCCCGACCGCCGCGAACACCGGGGAGCTGTTTTTT,CASSPTAANTGELFF,TRBV7-3,TRBJ2-2,.,few
TGCGCCAGCAGCCAAGTTATCTTGCCAGGGGGAAGTTCACCCCTCCACTTT,CASSQVILPGGSSPLHF,TRBV4-1,TRBJ1-6,TRBD1,.
TGTGCCAGCAGCGTAGAAGCGGGGGACACTAGCACAGATACGCAGTATTTT,CASSVEAGDTSTDTQYF,TRBV9,TRBJ2-3,TRBD2,many
TGTGCCAGCAGCTCGGAGGGACAGTCGCCTGGAAACACCATATATTTT,CASSSEGQSPGNTIYF,TRBV7-6,TRBJ1-3,TRBD1,.
TGTGCCAGCCTGGGACAAAGACACAATCAGCCCCAGCATTTT,CASLGQRHNQPQHF,TRBV6-6,TRBJ1-5,.,many
TGTGCCAGCAGCTCCCGGACAGGGCGAAACACCATATATTTT,CASSSRTGRNTIYF,TRBV9,TRBJ1-3,TRBD1,many
TGTGCCACCTGGACAGGGATCGGTGAGCAGTTCTTC,CATWTGIGEQFF,TRBV28,TRBJ2-1,TRBD1,few
TGTGCCAGCAGCGCGGATCCGACAGGGGCTGGAAACACCATATATTTT,CASSADPTGAGNTIYF,TRBV9,TRBJ1-3,TRBD1,few
TGCGCCAGCAGCCAAGAGAGGTCCTGGGGGGAAGAGACCCAGTACTTC,CASSQERSWGEETQYF,TRBV4-1,TRBJ2-5,.,few
TGTGCCAGCAGCCAAGAGGCAGATACGCAGTATTTT,CASSQEADTQYF,TRBV3-1,TRBJ2-3,.,.
TGTGCCAGCAGCTTAGCTGGGACCCCGGGGCTCACAGATACGCAGTATTTT,CASSLAGTPGLTDTQYF,TRBV7-3,TRBJ2-3,.,few
TGTGCCAGCCACCGTCTCACTGAAGCTTTCTTT,CASHRLTEAFF,TRBV7-9,TRBJ1-1,.,.
TGCAGTGCTAGTTTACAGGGAGGTACTTGGAGCAATCAGCCCCAGCATTTT,CSASLQGGTWSNQPQHF,TRBV20-1,TRBJ1-5,.,few
TGCGCCAGCAGCTCCACAGGGGGCGCCGGGAATGAGCAGTTCTTC,CASSSTGGAGNEQFF,TRBV4-1,TRBJ2-1,TRBD1,many
TGTGCCAGCAGCGTAGGCGTGGGGACAGGGAGAGGTCGCTACGAGCAGTACTTC,CASSVGVGTGRGRYEQYF,TRBV7-9,TRBJ2-7,TRBD1,many
TGCAGTGCTCAAAAGGGACTAGCGGGGGGTTTCACAGATACGCAGTATTTT,CSAQKGLAGGFTDTQYF,TRBV20-1,TRBJ2-3,TRBD2,few
TGCGCCAGCAGCCAACATCCTAGTGGCAGGGACTATGGCTACACCTTC,CASSQHPSGRDYGYTF,TRBV4-3,TRBJ1-2,.,many
TGTGCCAGCAGTTTCACCGGTGGGGCAGACGAGCAGTACTTC,CASSFTGGADEQYF,TRBV12-3/TRBV12-4,TRBJ2-7,.,few
TGTGCCAGCAGCGGCGGGGGGCTCCATCAGCCCCAGCATTTT,CASSGGGLHQPQHF,TRBV2,TRBJ1-5,.,.
TGTGCCAGCAGCCGCGGGGGGGCCAGATCAGATACGCAGTATTTT,CASSRGGARSDTQYF,TRBV12-3/TRBV12-4,TRBJ2-3,TRBD2,once
TGTGCCAGCAGTCCGCGGGCTGGAAATCAGCCCCAGCATTTT,CASSPRAGNQPQHF,TRBV6-5,TRBJ1-5,.,few
TGTGCCAGCAGTTACTCATCGGTTGCGGGGGATATACTAGCCAAAAACATTCAGTACTTC,CASSYSSVAGDILAKNIQYF,TRBV6-2/TRBV6-3,TRBJ2-4,TRBD2,.
TGTGCCAGCAGCCAAGGCGAGCCCCAGGGAGGCACTGAAGCTTTCTTT,CASSQGEPQGGTEAFF,TRBV14,TRBJ1-1,.,.
TGTGCCAGCTCATCGACTAGCGGTAACACCGGGGAGCTGTTTTTT,CASSSTSGNTGELFF,TRBV18,TRBJ2-2,TRBD2,many
TGTGCCAGCAGCCGACCTAGCGGGGAGACCCAGTACTTC,CASSRPSGETQYF,TRBV3-1,TRBJ2-5,TRBD2,few
TGTGCCAGCCGGGGACTAGCGGTTGAGCAGTTCTTC,CASRGLAVEQFF,TRBV6-2/TRBV6-3,TRBJ2-1,TRBD2,many
TGTGCCAGCTCCCCAAGGGGCGGATTCCGCACAGATACGCAGTATTTT,CASSPRGGFRTDTQYF,TRBV18,TRBJ2-3,.,.
TGTGCCAGCAGTTACGGACGGACAGTTAATGAGCAGTTCTTC,CASSYGRTVNEQFF,TRBV6-6,TRBJ2-1,.,.
TGTGCCAGCACAGACAGGAACACTGAAGCTTTCTTT,CASTDRNTEAFF,TRBV2,TRBJ1-1,.,few
TGTGCCAGCTCATCCTTTCGGGTTACTGAAGCTTTCTTT,CASSSFRVTEAFF,TRBV18,TRBJ1-1,.,many
TGTGCCAGCAGTGAAGCGCAGGACAGGGAAGTAAATGAGCAGTTCTTC,CASSEAQDREVNEQFF,TRBV6-1,TRBJ2-1,TRBD1,.
TGTGCCAGCAGCTCCTCAGATACGCAGTATTTT,CASSSSDTQYF,TRBV7-9,TRBJ2-3,.,many
TGCAGCATGGGCGGAGAGGGCCTCCGTGGAACTGAAGCTTTCTTT,CSMGGEGLRGTEAFF,TRBV20-1,TRBJ1-1,.,.
TGTGCCAGCAGCATTAGCAGACCATATAGCAATCAGCCCCAGCATTTT,CASSISRPYSNQPQHF,TRBV7-8,TRBJ1-5,.,few
TGCAGTGCTCCCCCCGGGGGGAACACTGAAGCTTTCTTT,CSAPPGGNTEAFF,TRBV20-1,TRBJ1-1,.,.
TGTGCCACCAGCAGTGCCGGATCTGGGGCCAACGTCCTGACTTTC,CATSSAGSGANVLTF,TRBV15,TRBJ2-6,.,.
TGCAGCGTCTCCTATGGGGGAAATGATTCACCCCTCCACTTT,CSVSYGGNDSPLHF,TRBV29-1,TRBJ1-6,.,.
TGCAGCGGGGCGGGGGGGCCAGATACGCAGTATTTT,CSGAGGPDTQYF,TRBV29-1,TRBJ2-3,TRBD2,.
TGTGCCAGCAGTTACTCGAAGTGGACAGCGTACCGCAATCAGCCCCAGCATTTT,CASSYSKWTAYRNQPQHF,TRBV6-2/TRBV6-3,TRBJ1-5,.,few
TGCGCCAGCAGCCAAAACATCAGGGGTGGCTACACCTTC,CASSQNIRGGYTF,TRBV4-1,TRBJ1-2,.,.
TGTGCCAGCAGCCATATAGGCACTGAAGCTTTCTTT,CASSHIGTEAFF,TRBV14,TRBJ1-1,.,few